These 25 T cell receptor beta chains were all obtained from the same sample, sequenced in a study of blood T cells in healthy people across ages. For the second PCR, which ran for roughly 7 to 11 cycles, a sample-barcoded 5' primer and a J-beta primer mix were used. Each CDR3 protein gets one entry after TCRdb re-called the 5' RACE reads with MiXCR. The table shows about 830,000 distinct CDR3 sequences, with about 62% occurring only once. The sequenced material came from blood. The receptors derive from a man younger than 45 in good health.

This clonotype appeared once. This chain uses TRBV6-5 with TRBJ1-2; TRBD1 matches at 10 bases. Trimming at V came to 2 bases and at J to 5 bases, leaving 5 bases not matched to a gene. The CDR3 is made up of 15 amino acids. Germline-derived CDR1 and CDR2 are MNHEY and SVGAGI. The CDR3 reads CASSYGQGGQYGYTF. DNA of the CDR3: TGTGCCAGCAGTTACGGACAGGGGGGTCAATATGGCTACACCTTC.

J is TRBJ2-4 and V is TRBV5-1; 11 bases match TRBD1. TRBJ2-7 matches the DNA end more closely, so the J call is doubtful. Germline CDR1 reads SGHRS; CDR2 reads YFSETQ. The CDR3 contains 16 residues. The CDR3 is CASSFPEGQGDYEQYF. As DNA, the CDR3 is TGCGCCAGCAGCTTTCCTGAGGGACAGGGGGACTACGAGCAGTACTTC.

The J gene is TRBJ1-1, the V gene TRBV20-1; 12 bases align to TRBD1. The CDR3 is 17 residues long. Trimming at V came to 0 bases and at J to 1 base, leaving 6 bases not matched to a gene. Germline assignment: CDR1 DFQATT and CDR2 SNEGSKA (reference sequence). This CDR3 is CSARDAGTGGPNTEAFF. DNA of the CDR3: TGCAGTGCTAGAGATGCAGGGACAGGGGGCCCGAACACTGAAGCTTTCTTT.

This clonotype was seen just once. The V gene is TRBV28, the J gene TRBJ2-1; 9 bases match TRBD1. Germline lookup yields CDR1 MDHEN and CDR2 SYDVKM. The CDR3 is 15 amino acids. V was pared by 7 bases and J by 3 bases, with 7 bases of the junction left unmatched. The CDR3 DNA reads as TGTGCCAGCAATTGGGGGGACAGGGACTACAATGAGCAGTTCTTC. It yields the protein CASNWGDRDYNEQFF.

The CDR3 reads CASSYSMLGWDEQYF. CDR3 DNA: TGTGCCAGCAGTTACTCGATGCTCGGCTGGGACGAGCAGTACTTC. This chain connects TRBV6-6 to TRBJ2-7, with D unclear. CDR3 length equals 15 residues. Trimming took off 0 bases at V and 5 bases at J, with 14 bases between the two ends. CDR1 is MNHNY, CDR2 SVGAGI, per germline (reference sequence).

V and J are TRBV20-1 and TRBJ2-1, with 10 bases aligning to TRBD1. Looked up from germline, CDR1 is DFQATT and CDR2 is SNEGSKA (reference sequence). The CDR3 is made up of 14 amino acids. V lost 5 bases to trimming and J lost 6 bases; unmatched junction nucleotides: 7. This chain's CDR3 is CSAGNRDRGNEQFF. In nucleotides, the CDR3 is TGCAGTGCTGGCAACCGGGACAGGGGCAATGAGCAGTTCTTC.

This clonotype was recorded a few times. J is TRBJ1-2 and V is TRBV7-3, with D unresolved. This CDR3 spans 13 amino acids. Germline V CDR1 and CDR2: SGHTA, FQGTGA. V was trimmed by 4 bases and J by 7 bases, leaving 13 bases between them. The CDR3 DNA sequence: TGTGCCAGCAGCTACGTAGGGCGGGCTGGCTACACCTTC. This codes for CASSYVGRAGYTF.

CDR3 coding DNA: TGCAGCGTTAGACAGGACAACCAAGAGACCCAGTACTTC. Its protein is CSVRQDNQETQYF. The chain uses TRBV29-1 and TRBJ2-5, with D possibly being TRBD1 (6 bases). Germline CDR1 SQVTM, CDR2 ANQGSEA. V was trimmed by 5 bases and J by 0 bases, leaving 10 bases between them. The CDR3 extends over 13 amino acids.

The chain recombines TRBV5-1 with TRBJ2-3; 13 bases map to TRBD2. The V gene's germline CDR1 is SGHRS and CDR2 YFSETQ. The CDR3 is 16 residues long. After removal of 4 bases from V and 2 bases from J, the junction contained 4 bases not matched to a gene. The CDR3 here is CASSIGTSGTTDTQYF. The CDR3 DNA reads TGCGCCAGCAGCATCGGGACTAGCGGGACCACAGATACGCAGTATTTT.

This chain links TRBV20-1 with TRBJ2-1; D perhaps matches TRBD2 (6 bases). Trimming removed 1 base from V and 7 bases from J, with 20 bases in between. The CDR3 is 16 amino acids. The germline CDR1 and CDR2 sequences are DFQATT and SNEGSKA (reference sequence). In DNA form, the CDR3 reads TGCAGTGCTAGAGGGCGGCCGGGGGAAGTACATAATGAGCAGTTCTTC. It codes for CSARGRPGEVHNEQFF.

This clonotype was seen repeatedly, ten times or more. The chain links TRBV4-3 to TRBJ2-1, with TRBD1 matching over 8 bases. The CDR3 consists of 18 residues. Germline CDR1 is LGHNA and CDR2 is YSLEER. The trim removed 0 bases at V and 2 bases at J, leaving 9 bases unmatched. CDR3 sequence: CASSQEGGLRGPYNEQFF. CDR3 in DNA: TGCGCCAGCAGCCAAGAGGGAGGCCTCAGGGGGCCCTACAATGAGCAGTTCTTC.

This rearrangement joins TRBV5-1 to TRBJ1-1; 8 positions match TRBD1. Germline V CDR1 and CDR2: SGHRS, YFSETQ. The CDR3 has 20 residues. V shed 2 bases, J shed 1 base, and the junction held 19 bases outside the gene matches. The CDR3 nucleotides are TGCGCCAGCAGCTTTGAACAGGGGGACATCTATAAAGGAAGGAACACTGAAGCTTTCTTT. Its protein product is CASSFEQGDIYKGRNTEAFF.

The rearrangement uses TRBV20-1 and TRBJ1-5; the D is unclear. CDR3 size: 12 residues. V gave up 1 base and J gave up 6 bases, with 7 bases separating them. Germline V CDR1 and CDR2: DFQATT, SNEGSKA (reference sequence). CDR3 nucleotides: TGCAGTGCTAGAGGGGTTACTCAGCCCCAGCATTTT. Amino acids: CSARGVTQPQHF.

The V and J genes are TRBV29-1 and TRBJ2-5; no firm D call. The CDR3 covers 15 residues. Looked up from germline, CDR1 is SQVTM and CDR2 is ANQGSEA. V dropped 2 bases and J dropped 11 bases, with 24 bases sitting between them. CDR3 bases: TGCAGCGTTGAATATCCTACAGACTCCTACAATGAGCAGTACTTC. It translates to CSVEYPTDSYNEQYF.

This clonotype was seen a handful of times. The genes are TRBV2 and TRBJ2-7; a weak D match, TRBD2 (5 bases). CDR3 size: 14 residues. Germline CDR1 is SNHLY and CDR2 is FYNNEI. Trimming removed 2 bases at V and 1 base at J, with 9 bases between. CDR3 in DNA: TGTGCCAGCAGTGAATCCCGGGGATCCTACGAGCAGTACTTC. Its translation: CASSESRGSYEQYF.

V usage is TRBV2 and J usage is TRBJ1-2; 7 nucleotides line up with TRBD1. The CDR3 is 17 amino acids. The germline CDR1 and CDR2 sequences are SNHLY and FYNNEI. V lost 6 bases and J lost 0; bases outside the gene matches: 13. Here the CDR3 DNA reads TGTGCCAGCAGCGAAACCTGGACAGGACCAGCTAACTATGGCTACACCTTC. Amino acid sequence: CASSETWTGPANYGYTF.

The CDR3 loop is CASSLGWTQYF. The DNA of the CDR3 is TGTGCCAGCAGTCTCGGGTGGACCCAGTACTTC. V is TRBV12-3 or TRBV12-4 and J is TRBJ2-7; D remains ambiguous. The DNA end lines up better with TRBJ2-5; the J call may be wrong. The CDR3 has 11 residues.

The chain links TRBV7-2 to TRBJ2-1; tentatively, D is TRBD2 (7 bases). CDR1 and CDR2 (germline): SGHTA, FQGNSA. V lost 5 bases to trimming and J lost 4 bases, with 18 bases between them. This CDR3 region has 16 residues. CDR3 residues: CASSLSGGGVYNEQFF. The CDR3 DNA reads TGTGCCAGCAGCCTCTCGGGGGGCGGGGTTTACAATGAGCAGTTCTTC.

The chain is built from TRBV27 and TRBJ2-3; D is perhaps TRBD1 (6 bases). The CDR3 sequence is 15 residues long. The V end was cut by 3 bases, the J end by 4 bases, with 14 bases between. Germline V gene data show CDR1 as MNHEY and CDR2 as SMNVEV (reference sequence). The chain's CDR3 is CASSLSPGVPDTQYF. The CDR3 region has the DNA TGTGCCAGCAGTTTGAGCCCAGGGGTACCAGATACGCAGTATTTT.

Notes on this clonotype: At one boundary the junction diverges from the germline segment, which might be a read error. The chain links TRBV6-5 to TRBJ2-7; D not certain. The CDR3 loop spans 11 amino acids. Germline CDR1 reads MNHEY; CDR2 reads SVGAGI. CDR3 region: CTSSYSGEQYF. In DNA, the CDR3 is TGTACCAGCAGCTACTCCGGCGAGCAGTACTTC.

The CDR3 DNA follows: TGTGCCAGCAGCGTTGCGGGGACAGGGTACACTGGGGCCAACGTCCTGACTTTC. The encoded protein is CASSVAGTGYTGANVLTF. This rearrangement joins TRBV6-1 to TRBJ2-6; 9 bases match TRBD1. The germline gives CDR1 MNHNS, CDR2 SASEGT. The J segment lost 2 bases and the V segment lost 6 bases, leaving 11 bases of the junction unmatched. The length of the CDR3 is 18 residues.

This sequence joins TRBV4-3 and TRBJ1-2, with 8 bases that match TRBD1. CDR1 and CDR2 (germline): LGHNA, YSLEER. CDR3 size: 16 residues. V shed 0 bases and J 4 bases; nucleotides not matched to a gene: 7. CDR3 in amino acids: CASSQEEDREGYGYTF. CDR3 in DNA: TGCGCCAGCAGCCAAGAGGAGGACAGGGAAGGCTATGGCTACACCTTC.

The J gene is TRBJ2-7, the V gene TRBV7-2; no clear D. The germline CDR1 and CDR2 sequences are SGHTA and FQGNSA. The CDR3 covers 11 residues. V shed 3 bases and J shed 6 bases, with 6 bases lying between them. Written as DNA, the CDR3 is TGTGCCAGCAGCTTTTTCGGCGAGCAGTACTTC. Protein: CASSFFGEQYF.

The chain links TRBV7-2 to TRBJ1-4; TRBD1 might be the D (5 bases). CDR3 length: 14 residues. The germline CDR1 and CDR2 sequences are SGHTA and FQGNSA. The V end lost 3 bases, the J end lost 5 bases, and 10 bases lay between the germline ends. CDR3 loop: CASSLGPSNEKLFF. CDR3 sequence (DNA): TGTGCCAGCAGCTTGGGGCCATCCAATGAAAAACTGTTTTTT.

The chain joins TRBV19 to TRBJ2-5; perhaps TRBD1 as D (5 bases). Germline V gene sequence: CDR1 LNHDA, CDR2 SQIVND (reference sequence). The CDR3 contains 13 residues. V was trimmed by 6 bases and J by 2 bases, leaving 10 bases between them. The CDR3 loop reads CASRGVTQETQYF. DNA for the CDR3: TGTGCCAGTAGAGGGGTCACACAAGAGACCCAGTACTTC.